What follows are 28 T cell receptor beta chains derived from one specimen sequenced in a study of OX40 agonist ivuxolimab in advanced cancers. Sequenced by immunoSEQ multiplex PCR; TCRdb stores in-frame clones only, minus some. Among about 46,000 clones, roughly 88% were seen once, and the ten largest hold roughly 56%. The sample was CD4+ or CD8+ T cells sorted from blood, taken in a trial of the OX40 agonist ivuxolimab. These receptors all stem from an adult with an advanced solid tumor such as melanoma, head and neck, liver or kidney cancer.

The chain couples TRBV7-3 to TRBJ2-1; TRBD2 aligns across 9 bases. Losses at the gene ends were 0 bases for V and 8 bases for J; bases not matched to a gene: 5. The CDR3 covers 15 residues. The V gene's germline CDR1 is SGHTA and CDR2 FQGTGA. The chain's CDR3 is CASSLTSGGLHEQFF. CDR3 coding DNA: TGTGCCAGCAGCTTAACTAGCGGGGGTCTCCATGAGCAGTTCTTC.

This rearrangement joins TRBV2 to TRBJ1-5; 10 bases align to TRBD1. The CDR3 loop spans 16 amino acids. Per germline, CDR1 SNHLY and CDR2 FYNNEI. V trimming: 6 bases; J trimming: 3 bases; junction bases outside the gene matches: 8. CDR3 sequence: CASSDGTGADNQPQHF. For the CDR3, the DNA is TGTGCCAGCAGCGACGGGACAGGGGCAGACAATCAGCCCCAGCATTTT.

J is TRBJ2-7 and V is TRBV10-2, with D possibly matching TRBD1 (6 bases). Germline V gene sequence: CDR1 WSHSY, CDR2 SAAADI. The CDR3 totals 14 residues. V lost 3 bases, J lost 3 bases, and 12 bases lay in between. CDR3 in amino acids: CASSEGGTVYEQYF. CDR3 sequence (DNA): TGCGCCAGCAGTGAAGGGGGAACCGTCTACGAGCAGTACTTC.

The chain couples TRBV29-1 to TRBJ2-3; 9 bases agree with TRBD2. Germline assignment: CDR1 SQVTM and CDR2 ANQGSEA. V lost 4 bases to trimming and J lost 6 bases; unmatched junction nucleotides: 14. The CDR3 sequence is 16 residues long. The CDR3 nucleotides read TGCAGCGTTGGGGGGCTAGCGGGGCACCCCTTGGATACGCAGTATTTT. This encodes CSVGGLAGHPLDTQYF.

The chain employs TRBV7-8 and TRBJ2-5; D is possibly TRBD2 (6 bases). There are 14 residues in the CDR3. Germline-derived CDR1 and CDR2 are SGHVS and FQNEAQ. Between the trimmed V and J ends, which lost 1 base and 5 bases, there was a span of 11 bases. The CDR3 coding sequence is TGTGCCAGCAGCTTAGGTAGCGGCTTGGAGACCCAGTACTTC. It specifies CASSLGSGLETQYF.

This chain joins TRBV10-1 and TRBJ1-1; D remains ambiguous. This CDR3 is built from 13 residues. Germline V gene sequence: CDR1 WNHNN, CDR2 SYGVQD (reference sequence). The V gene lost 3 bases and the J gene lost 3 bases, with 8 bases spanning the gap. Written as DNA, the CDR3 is TGCGCCAGCAGTGAATCCTGGGACACTGAAGCTTTCTTT. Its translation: CASSESWDTEAFF.

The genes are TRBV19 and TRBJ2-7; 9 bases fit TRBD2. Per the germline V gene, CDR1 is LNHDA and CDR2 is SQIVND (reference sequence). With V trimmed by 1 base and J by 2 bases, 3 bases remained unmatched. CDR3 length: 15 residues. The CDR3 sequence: CASSIAAGGTYEQYF. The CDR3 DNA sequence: TGTGCCAGTAGTATAGCGGCGGGAGGGACCTACGAGCAGTACTTC.

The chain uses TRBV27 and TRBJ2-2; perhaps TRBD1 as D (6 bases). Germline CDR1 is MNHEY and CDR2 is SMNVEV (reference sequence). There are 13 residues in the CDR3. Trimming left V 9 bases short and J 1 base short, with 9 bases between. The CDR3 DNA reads TGTGCCAGTCGACAGGTGAACACCGGGGAGCTGTTTTTT. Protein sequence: CASRQVNTGELFF.

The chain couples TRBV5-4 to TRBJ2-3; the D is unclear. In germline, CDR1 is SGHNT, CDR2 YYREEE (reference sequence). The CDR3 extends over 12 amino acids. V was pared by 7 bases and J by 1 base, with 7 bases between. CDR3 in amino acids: CASGEGTDTQYF. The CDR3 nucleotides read TGTGCCAGCGGAGAGGGCACAGATACGCAGTATTTT. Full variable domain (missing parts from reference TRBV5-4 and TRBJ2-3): ETGVTQSPTHLIKTRGQQVTLRCSSQSGHNTVSWYQQALGQGPQFIFQYYREEENGRGNFPPRFSGLQFPNYSSELNVNALELDDSALYLCASGEGTDTQYFGPGTRLTVL.

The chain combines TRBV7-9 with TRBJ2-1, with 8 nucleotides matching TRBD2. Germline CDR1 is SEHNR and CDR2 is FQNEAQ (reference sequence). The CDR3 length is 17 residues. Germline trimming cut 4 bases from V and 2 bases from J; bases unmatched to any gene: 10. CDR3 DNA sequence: TGTGCCAGCAGCTCCCTCCGGGGGGGGAGGGCCTACAATGAGCAGTTCTTC. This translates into CASSSLRGGRAYNEQFF.

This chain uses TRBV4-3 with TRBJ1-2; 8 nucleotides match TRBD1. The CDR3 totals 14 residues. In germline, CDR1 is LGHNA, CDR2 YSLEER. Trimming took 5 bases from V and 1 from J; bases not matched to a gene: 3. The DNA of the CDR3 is TGCGCCAGCAGCACCGACAGGGGTAACTATGGCTACACCTTC. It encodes CASSTDRGNYGYTF.

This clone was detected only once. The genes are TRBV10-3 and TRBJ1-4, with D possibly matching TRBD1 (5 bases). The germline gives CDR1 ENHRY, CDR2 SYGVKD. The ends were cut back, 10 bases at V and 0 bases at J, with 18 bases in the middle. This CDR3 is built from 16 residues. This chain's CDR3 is CATGGGDGATNEKLFF. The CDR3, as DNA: TGTGCCACCGGCGGCGGGGACGGAGCAACTAATGAAAAACTGTTTTTT.

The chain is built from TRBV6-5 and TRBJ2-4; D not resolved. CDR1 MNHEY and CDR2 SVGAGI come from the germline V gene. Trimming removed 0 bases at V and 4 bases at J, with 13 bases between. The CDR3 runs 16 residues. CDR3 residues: CASSYSSPVGKNIQYF. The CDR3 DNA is TGTGCCAGCAGTTACTCGTCCCCTGTCGGTAAAAACATTCAGTACTTC.

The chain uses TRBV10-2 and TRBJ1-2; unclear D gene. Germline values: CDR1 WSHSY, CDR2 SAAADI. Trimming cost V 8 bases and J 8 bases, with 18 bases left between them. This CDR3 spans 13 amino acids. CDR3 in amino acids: CASGITQVGGYTF. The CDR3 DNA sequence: TGCGCCAGCGGCATAACCCAGGTGGGGGGCTACACCTTC.

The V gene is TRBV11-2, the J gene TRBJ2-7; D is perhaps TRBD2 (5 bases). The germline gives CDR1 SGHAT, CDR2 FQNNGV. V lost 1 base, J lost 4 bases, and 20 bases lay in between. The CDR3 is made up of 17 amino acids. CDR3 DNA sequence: TGTGCCAGCAGCTTAGTAGTGCCGGGTGGCTCGGGGTACGAGCAGTACTTC. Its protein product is CASSLVVPGGSGYEQYF.

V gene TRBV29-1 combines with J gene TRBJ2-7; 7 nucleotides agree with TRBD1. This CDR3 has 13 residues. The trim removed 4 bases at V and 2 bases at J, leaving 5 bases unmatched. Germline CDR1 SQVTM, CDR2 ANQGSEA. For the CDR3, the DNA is TGCAGCGTTGCCGAGACAGGGACCTACGAGCAGTACTTC. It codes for CSVAETGTYEQYF.

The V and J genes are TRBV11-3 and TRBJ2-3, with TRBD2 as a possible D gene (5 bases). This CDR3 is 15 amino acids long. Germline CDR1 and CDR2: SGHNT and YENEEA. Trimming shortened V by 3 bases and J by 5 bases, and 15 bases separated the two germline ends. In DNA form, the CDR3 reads TGTGCCAGCAGCTTCCCTGGGGAGTTAGGAGATACGCAGTATTTT. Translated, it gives CASSFPGELGDTQYF.

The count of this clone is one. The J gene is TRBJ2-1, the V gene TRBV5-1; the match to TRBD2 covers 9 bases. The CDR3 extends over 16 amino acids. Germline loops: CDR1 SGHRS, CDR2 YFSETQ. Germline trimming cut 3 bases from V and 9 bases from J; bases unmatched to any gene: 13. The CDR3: CASSWIAGAPGGEQFF. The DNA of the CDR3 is TGCGCCAGCAGCTGGATAGCGGGAGCTCCGGGGGGTGAGCAGTTCTTC.

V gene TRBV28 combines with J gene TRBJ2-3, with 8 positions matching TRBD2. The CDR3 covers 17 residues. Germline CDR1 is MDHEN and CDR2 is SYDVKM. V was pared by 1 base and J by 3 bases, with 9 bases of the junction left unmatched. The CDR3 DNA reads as TGTGCCAGCAGTTTATATGGGGGCGGGGGGCCAACAGATACGCAGTATTTT. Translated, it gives CASSLYGGGGPTDTQYF.

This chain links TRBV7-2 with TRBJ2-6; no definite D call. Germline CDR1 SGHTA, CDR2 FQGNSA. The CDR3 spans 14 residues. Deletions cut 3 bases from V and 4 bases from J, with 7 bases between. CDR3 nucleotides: TGTGCCAGCAGCTTCCCCGAGGGGGCCAACGTCCTGACTTTC. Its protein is CASSFPEGANVLTF.

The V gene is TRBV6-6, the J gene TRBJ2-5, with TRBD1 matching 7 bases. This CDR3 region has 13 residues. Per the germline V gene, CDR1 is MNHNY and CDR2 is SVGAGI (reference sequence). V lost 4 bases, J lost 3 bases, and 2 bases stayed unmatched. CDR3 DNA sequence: TGTGCCAGCAGTTCAACAGGGGAAGAGACCCAGTACTTC. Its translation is CASSSTGEETQYF.

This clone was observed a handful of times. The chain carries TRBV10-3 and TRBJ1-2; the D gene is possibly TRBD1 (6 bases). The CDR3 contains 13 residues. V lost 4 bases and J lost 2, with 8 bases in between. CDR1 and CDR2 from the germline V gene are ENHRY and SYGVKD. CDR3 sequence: CAISATGNYGYTF. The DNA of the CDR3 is TGTGCCATCAGTGCCACAGGGAACTATGGCTACACCTTC.

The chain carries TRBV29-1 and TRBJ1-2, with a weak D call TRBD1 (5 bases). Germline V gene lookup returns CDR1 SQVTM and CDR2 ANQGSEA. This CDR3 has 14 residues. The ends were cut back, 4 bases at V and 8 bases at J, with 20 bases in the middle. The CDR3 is CSVANWDRGRGYTF. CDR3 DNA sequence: TGCAGCGTTGCCAACTGGGACCGTGGGAGAGGCTACACCTTC.

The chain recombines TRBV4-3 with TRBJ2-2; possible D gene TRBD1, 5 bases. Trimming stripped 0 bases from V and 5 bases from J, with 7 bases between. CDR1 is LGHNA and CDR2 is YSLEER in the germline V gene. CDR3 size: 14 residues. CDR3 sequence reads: CASSQDSGTGELFF. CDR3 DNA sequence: TGCGCCAGCAGCCAAGATTCAGGGACCGGGGAGCTGTTTTTT.

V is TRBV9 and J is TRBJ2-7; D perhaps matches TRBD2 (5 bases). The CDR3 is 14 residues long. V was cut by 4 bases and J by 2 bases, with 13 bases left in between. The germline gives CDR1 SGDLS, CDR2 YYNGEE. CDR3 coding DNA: TGTGCCAGCAGCCCAAGCGGAGCAGCCTACGAGCAGTACTTC. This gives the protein CASSPSGAAYEQYF.

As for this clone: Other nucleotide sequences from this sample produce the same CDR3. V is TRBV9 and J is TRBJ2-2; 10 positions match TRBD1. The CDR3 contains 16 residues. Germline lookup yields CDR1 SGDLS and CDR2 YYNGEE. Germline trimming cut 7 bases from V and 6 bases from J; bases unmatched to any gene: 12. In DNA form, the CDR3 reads TGTGCCAGCGGGAACCCGACAGGGGGCTTGCCCGGGGAGCTGTTTTTT. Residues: CASGNPTGGLPGELFF.

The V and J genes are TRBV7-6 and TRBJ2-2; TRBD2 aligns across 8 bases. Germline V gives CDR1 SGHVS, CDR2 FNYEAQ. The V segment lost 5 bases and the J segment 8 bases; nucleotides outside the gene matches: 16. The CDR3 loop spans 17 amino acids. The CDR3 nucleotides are TGTGCCAGCAGCCCGTACCTGGCGGGGGGTTCGACTGGGGAGCTGTTTTTT. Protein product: CASSPYLAGGSTGELFF.

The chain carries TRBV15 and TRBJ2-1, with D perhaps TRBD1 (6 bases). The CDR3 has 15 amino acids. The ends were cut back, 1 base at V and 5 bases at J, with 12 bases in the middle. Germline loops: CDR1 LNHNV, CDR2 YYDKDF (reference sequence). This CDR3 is CATSRGRTVDNEQFF. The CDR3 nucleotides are TGTGCCACCAGCAGAGGGAGGACAGTCGACAATGAGCAGTTCTTC.